These 32 T cell receptor beta chains originate from one sample sequenced in a study of blood T cell repertoires in COVID-19. The protocol was immunoSEQ multiplex PCR, while the TCRdb copy is restricted to in-frame clones and leaves out a portion. Of about 140,000 clones in the sample, about 84% are singletons; the top ten hold 1.5% to 2%. Sequenced input: PBMCs or T cells enriched from blood (not recorded which). These receptors all come from a woman between 18 and 29 years old who had been exposed to COVID-19.

The chain carries TRBV5-1 and TRBJ1-5; 7 bases map to TRBD1. Germline V CDR1 and CDR2: SGHRS, YFSETQ. This CDR3 is built from 15 residues. V dropped 5 bases and J dropped 3; count of bases not matched to a gene: 8. CDR3 protein: CASRLTGQNNQPQHF. The CDR3 DNA is TGCGCCAGCAGGCTGACGGGACAGAACAATCAGCCCCAGCATTTT. The full variable domain, with the rest looked up from reference TRBV5-1 and TRBJ1-5, is KAGVTQTPRYLIKTRGQQVTLSCSPISGHRSVSWYQQTPGQGLQFLFEYFSETQRNKGNFPGRFSGRQFSNSRSEMNVSTLELGDSALYLCASRLTGQNNQPQHFGDGTRLSIL.

As DNA, the CDR3 is TGCGCCAGCAGCCCGTGGGGACTAGACTTTCAAGAGACCCAGTACTTC. It yields the protein CASSPWGLDFQETQYF. The rearrangement joins TRBV4-3 to TRBJ2-5; 8 bases match TRBD2. This CDR3 has 16 amino acids. CDR1 LGHNA and CDR2 YSLEER come from the germline V gene. Trimming cost V 4 bases and J 2 bases; bases outside gene matches: 9.

This chain connects TRBV30 to TRBJ1-1, with D tentatively TRBD1 (5 bases). V was cut by 2 bases and J by 2 bases, with 12 bases left in between. The CDR3 runs to 14 residues. From germline, CDR1 is GTSNPN and CDR2 SVGIG (reference sequence). The CDR3 region is CAWSLAGLNTEAFF. DNA for the CDR3: TGTGCCTGGAGTTTGGCAGGGCTCAACACTGAAGCTTTCTTT. Drawing the rest from reference TRBV30 and TRBJ1-1, the complete variable domain is SQTIHQWPATLVQPVGSPLSLECTVEGTSNPNLYWYRQAAGRGLQLLFYSVGIGQISSEVPQNLSASRPQDRQFILSSKKLLLSDSGFYLCAWSLAGLNTEAFFGQGTRLTVV.

The genes are TRBV6-5 and TRBJ2-2, with D tentatively TRBD2 (5 bases). The V gene's germline CDR1 is MNHEY and CDR2 SVGAGI. This CDR3 contains 16 residues. V lost 0 bases and J 4 bases, leaving 12 bases between the germline ends. CDR3: CASSYSRGSSTGELFF. The CDR3, as DNA: TGTGCCAGCAGTTACTCTCGGGGTAGTAGCACCGGGGAGCTGTTTTTT.

The chain has TRBV6-5 and TRBJ2-6; D ambiguous. Trimming took 6 bases from V and 1 from J, leaving 4 bases between them. The CDR3 runs 13 residues. The germline V gene encodes CDR1 MNHEY and CDR2 SVGAGI. Written as DNA, the CDR3 is TGTGCCAGCAGCGGGTCTGGGGCCAACGTCCTGACTTTC. It codes for CASSGSGANVLTF.

In DNA, the CDR3 is TGCGCCAGCAGCCAAGAAGCGGCGGGGCGGAGCTCCTACGAGCAGTACTTC. Amino acids: CASSQEAAGRSSYEQYF. The rearrangement joins TRBV4-3 to TRBJ2-7; D might be TRBD2 (6 bases). This CDR3 contains 17 residues. V was cut by 0 bases and J by 0 bases, with 15 bases left in between. The germline V gene has CDR1 LGHNA and CDR2 YSLEER.

V and J are TRBV6-2 or TRBV6-3 and TRBJ2-3; 10 bases are a match to TRBD2. Germline assignment: CDR1 MNHEY and CDR2 SVGEGT. Germline trimming cut 2 bases from V and 5 bases from J; bases unmatched to any gene: 13. The CDR3 runs to 18 residues. The DNA for the CDR3 is TGTGCCAGCAGTTACCAGACGACCCGACTAGCGGGTTTAGATACGCAGTATTTT. Protein sequence: CASSYQTTRLAGLDTQYF.

J is TRBJ1-4 and V is TRBV7-9; 7 positions agree with TRBD1. The CDR3 is 16 residues long. The junction had 9 bases not matched to a gene; V was cut back by 4 bases and J by 4 bases. Germline V gene lookup returns CDR1 SEHNR and CDR2 FQNEAQ (reference sequence). CDR3 region: CASSSTGPPGNEKLFF. The CDR3 region has the DNA TGTGCCAGCAGCTCGACAGGGCCCCCTGGTAATGAAAAACTGTTTTTT.

The gene calls are TRBV27 and TRBJ2-7; 7 bases are shared with TRBD2. The CDR3 has 16 residues. Germline V gene data show CDR1 as MNHEY and CDR2 as SMNVEV (reference sequence). Germline trimming cut 5 bases from V and 2 bases from J; bases unmatched to any gene: 12. CDR3 in amino acids: CASSPSGTTRPYEQYF. The CDR3 bases are TGTGCCAGCAGTCCTTCTGGGACTACCCGCCCCTACGAGCAGTACTTC.

The chain has TRBV4-1 and TRBJ1-1; no clear D. CDR3 size: 13 residues. Trimming took off 5 bases at V and 4 bases at J, with 11 bases between the two ends. Germline loops: CDR1 MGHRA, CDR2 YSYEKL. The CDR3 nucleotides are TGCGCCAGCAGCGAGTATGGCGGCACTGAAGCTTTCTTT. Translating gives CASSEYGGTEAFF.

The chain links TRBV24-1 to TRBJ1-4, with D hard to call. In germline, CDR1 is KGHDR, CDR2 SFDVKD. Trimming pared 3 bases from V and 0 bases from J, leaving 10 bases between. The length of the CDR3 is 16 residues. The CDR3 here is CATSDGGSATNEKLFF. The CDR3 bases are TGTGCCACCAGTGATGGCGGATCTGCAACTAATGAAAAACTGTTTTTT.

The rearrangement joins TRBV2 to TRBJ1-1; a weak D match, TRBD1 (5 bases). The CDR3 is 14 residues long. The V gene lost 6 bases and the J gene lost 0 bases, with 11 bases spanning the gap. Germline V gene lookup returns CDR1 SNHLY and CDR2 FYNNEI. Here the CDR3 reads CASSDSPMNTEAFF. CDR3 nucleotides: TGTGCCAGCAGCGACAGTCCCATGAACACTGAAGCTTTCTTT.

There are a few counts of this clone. CDR3 bases: TGTGCCAGCAGCGTCGGACACATGAACACTGAAGCTTTCTTT. Amino acids: CASSVGHMNTEAFF. This chain connects TRBV3-1 (or the pseudogene TRBV3-2) to TRBJ1-1; a weak D match, TRBD1 (5 bases). V lost 5 bases, J lost 0 bases, and 10 bases lay in between. The CDR3 has 14 amino acids. Germline lookup yields CDR1 LGHDT and CDR2 YNNKEL (reference sequence).

This rearrangement joins TRBV5-1 to TRBJ2-7, with D possibly TRBD2 on 6 matching bases. The CDR3 has 15 residues. Per germline, CDR1 SGHRS and CDR2 YFSETQ. V lost 0 bases and J 4 bases, leaving 14 bases between the germline ends. CDR3 DNA sequence: TGCGCCAGCAGCTTGGCGGGGCGGGAAGGATACGAGCAGTACTTC. Its protein product is CASSLAGREGYEQYF.

The V call is TRBV2, the J call TRBJ2-7; 8 bases fit TRBD2. Germline V CDR1 and CDR2: SNHLY, FYNNEI. Germline trimming cut 6 bases from V and 5 bases from J; bases unmatched to any gene: 12. The CDR3 has 15 amino acids. In DNA, the CDR3 is TGTGCCAGCAGCACCTTAGGCCAGCGGGAGAACGAGCAGTACTTC. It is translated as CASSTLGQRENEQYF. Complete variable domain (other parts from reference TRBV2 and TRBJ2-7): EPEVTQTPSHQVTQMGQEVILRCVPISNHLYFYWYRQILGQKVEFLVSFYNNEISEKSEIFDDQFSVERPDGSNFTLKIRSTKLEDSAMYFCASSTLGQRENEQYFGPGTRLTVT.

CDR3 bases: TGCAGCGTTGGATCGGGACAGGACAATCAGCCCCAGCATTTT. Its protein product is CSVGSGQDNQPQHF. V and J are TRBV29-1 and TRBJ1-5; 8 bases agree with TRBD1. CDR3 length: 14 amino acids. The V gene's germline CDR1 is SQVTM and CDR2 ANQGSEA. Trimming at V came to 4 bases and at J to 3 bases, leaving 5 bases not matched to a gene. Using reference TRBV29-1 and TRBJ1-5 for the parts outside the CDR3, the full variable domain is SAVISQKPSRDICQRGTSLTIQCQVDSQVTMMFWYRQQPGQSLTLIATANQGSEATYESGFVIDKFPISRPNLTFSTLTVSNMSPEDSSIYLCSVGSGQDNQPQHFGDGTRLSIL.

The chain links TRBV27 to TRBJ1-1, with a tentative D call TRBD1 (5 bases). The CDR3 covers 16 residues. Germline CDR1 reads MNHEY; CDR2 reads SMNVEV (reference sequence). Deletions cut 2 bases from V and 5 bases from J, with 18 bases between. CDR3 nucleotides: TGTGCCAGCAGTTTAAGAAAAGTAGGGGCACCGACTGAAGCTTTCTTT. It encodes CASSLRKVGAPTEAFF.

J is TRBJ2-2 and V is TRBV10-1; TRBD2 aligns across 9 bases. Germline V CDR1 and CDR2: WNHNN, SYGVQD (reference sequence). The CDR3 has 17 amino acids. The ends lost 2 bases at V and 8 bases at J; junction bases unmatched: 12. CDR3 amino acids: CASSETAREGPEGELFF. The CDR3 region has the DNA TGCGCCAGCAGTGAGACGGCGCGGGAGGGCCCGGAGGGGGAGCTGTTTTTT.

The chain carries TRBV6-5 and TRBJ1-1, with D perhaps matching TRBD1 (6 bases). The CDR3 is made up of 14 amino acids. The germline V gene encodes CDR1 MNHEY and CDR2 SVGAGI. Trimming pared 0 bases from V and 7 bases from J, leaving 12 bases between. Here the CDR3 reads CASSYSGAGREAFF. The DNA of the CDR3 is TGTGCCAGCAGTTACTCGGGGGCAGGACGTGAAGCTTTCTTT.

The chain carries TRBV5-1 and TRBJ2-6, with D perhaps TRBD1 (5 bases). Trimming cost V 4 bases and J 0 bases, with 11 bases left between them. CDR3 length equals 16 residues. Germline V gene data show CDR1 as SGHRS and CDR2 as YFSETQ. The CDR3 sequence is CASSMDTHSGANVLTF. The CDR3 DNA is TGCGCCAGCAGCATGGACACCCACTCTGGGGCCAACGTCCTGACTTTC.

This chain joins TRBV5-4 and TRBJ2-2; D gene uncertain. V gave up 0 bases and J gave up 3 bases, with 9 bases separating them. The germline CDR1 and CDR2 sequences are SGHNT and YYREEE (reference sequence). The CDR3 is 15 amino acids. The CDR3 reads CASSLVGVDTGELFF. The CDR3 nucleotides are TGTGCCAGCAGCTTGGTCGGAGTCGACACCGGGGAGCTGTTTTTT.

This clone showed up just a few times. The chain combines TRBV9 with TRBJ1-1, with D possibly being TRBD1 (5 bases). Trimming shortened V by 2 bases and J by 3 bases, and 11 bases separated the two germline ends. Germline V CDR1 and CDR2: SGDLS, YYNGEE. The CDR3 is made up of 14 amino acids. Written as DNA, the CDR3 is TGTGCCAGCAGCGTTGCAGGGAGGGACACTGAAGCTTTCTTT. This gives the protein CASSVAGRDTEAFF.

The rearrangement joins TRBV10-3 to TRBJ1-2; D might be TRBD1 (5 bases). V shed 2 bases and J shed 8 bases, with 15 bases lying between them. Germline assignment: CDR1 ENHRY and CDR2 SYGVKD. CDR3 length equals 14 residues. DNA for the CDR3: TGTGCCATCAGTGAGACGGGGGAGCGAACGGGCTACACCTTC. Translation gives CAISETGERTGYTF.

This chain connects TRBV5-4 to TRBJ2-3; TRBD1 matches 7 bases. The length of the CDR3 is 16 residues. J was trimmed by 2 bases and V by 1 base; bases with no gene match: 7. Germline CDR1 and CDR2: SGHNT and YYREEE (reference sequence). CDR3 in DNA: TGTGCCAGCAGCTTGTTAGGGACAGCTCTCACAGATACGCAGTATTTT. It is translated as CASSLLGTALTDTQYF.

In nucleotides, the CDR3 is TGTGCCAGCAGTTTCACAGGGGGAAGGTATGAGCAGTTCTTC. Amino acids: CASSFTGGRYEQFF. V usage is TRBV28 and J usage is TRBJ2-1; 8 nucleotides align to TRBD1. Per germline, CDR1 MDHEN and CDR2 SYDVKM. J was trimmed by 8 bases and V by 3 bases; bases with no gene match: 6. The CDR3 contains 14 residues.

The chain carries TRBV4-1 and TRBJ1-1; no reliable D call. The germline V and J ends were trimmed by 4 bases and 0 bases, with 9 bases remaining between them. The germline gives CDR1 MGHRA, CDR2 YSYEKL. The CDR3 spans 14 residues. The CDR3 DNA is TGCGCCAGCAGCCCCAATAGCATGAACACTGAAGCTTTCTTT. Translated, it gives CASSPNSMNTEAFF.

Only a few counts were recorded for this clone. The V call is TRBV7-6, the J call TRBJ1-5; TRBD1 might be the D (6 bases). This CDR3 spans 15 amino acids. Germline lookup yields CDR1 SGHVS and CDR2 FNYEAQ. Deletions cut 2 bases from V and 7 bases from J, with 15 bases between. DNA for the CDR3: TGTGCCAGCAGCTTAACTTCAGGGGAGAGGCAGCCCCAGCATTTT. Protein: CASSLTSGERQPQHF.

The chain links TRBV28 to TRBJ1-2; TRBD1 is a possible D gene (6 bases). This CDR3 spans 13 amino acids. Germline assignment: CDR1 MDHEN and CDR2 SYDVKM. The V end was cut by 4 bases, the J end by 5 bases, with 11 bases between. The CDR3 is CASSSQGFYGYTF. The DNA for the CDR3 is TGTGCCAGCAGTTCACAGGGTTTTTATGGCTACACCTTC.

The CDR3 loop reads CASRVQGIYGYTF. DNA of the CDR3: TGTGCCAGCAGGGTACAGGGAATCTATGGCTACACCTTC. The chain joins TRBV28 to TRBJ1-2; TRBD1 might be the D (6 bases). The V end lost 6 bases, the J end lost 4 bases, and 12 bases lay between the germline ends. This CDR3 contains 13 residues. The germline CDR1 and CDR2 sequences are MDHEN and SYDVKM.

The genes are TRBV5-1 and TRBJ2-3; D is unclear. Trimming cost V 0 bases and J 0 bases, with 8 bases left between them. Germline CDR1 and CDR2: SGHRS and YFSETQ. The CDR3 consists of 15 residues. This chain's CDR3 is CASSLALTSTDTQYF. As DNA, the CDR3 is TGCGCCAGCAGCTTGGCCTTGACTAGCACAGATACGCAGTATTTT.

The CDR3 here is CASSKLRLAGGSTDTQYF. CDR3 DNA: TGTGCCAGCAGTAAACTCAGACTAGCGGGAGGCAGCACAGATACGCAGTATTTT. The chain couples TRBV28 to TRBJ2-3; TRBD2 aligns across 13 bases. The germline V gene encodes CDR1 MDHEN and CDR2 SYDVKM. The CDR3 runs 18 residues. V lost 5 bases and J lost 0; bases outside the gene matches: 8.

CDR3 nucleotides: TGTGCCAGCAGTCTCCGACCGGGGTCACAGGGACTAGCGGTCCCTCTTAGTAAGTTCTTC. Translated: CASSLRPGSQGLAVPLSKFF. V gene TRBV2 combines with J gene TRBJ2-1, with 11 bases lining up with TRBD2. Germline CDR1 and CDR2: SNHLY and FYNNEI. With V trimmed by 5 bases and J by 14 bases, 29 bases remained unmatched. The CDR3 runs 20 residues.